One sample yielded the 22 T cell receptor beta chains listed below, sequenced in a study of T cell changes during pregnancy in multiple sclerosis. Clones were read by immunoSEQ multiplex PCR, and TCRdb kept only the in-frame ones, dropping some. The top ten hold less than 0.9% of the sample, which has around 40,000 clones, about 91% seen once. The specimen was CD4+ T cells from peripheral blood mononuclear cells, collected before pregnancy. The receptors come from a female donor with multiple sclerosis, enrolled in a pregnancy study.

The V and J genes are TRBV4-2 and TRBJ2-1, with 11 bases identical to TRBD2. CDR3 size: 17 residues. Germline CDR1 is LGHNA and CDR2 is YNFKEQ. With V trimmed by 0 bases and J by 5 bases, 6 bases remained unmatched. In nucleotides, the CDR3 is TGTGCCAGCAGCCAAGATAAGCTAGCGGGGGGTGACAATGAGCAGTTCTTC. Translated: CASSQDKLAGGDNEQFF.

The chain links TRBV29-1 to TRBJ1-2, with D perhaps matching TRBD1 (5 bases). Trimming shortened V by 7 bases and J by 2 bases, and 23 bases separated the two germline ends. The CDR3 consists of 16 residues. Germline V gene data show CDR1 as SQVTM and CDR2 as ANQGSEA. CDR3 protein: CSGEYLESGLNYGYTF. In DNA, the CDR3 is TGCAGCGGCGAGTATCTTGAGTCAGGGCTGAACTATGGCTACACCTTC.

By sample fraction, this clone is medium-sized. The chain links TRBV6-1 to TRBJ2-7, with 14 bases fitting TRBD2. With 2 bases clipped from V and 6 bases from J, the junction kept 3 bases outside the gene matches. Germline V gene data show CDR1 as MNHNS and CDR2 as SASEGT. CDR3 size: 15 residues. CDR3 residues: CASSEKGTSGGEQYF. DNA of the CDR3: TGTGCCAGCAGTGAAAAAGGGACTAGCGGGGGCGAGCAGTACTTC.

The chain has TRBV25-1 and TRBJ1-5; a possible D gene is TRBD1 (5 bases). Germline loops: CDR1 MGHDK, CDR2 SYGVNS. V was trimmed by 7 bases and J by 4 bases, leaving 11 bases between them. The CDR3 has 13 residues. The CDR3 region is CASKGAGNQPQHF. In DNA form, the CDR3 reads TGTGCCAGCAAAGGGGCGGGGAATCAGCCCCAGCATTTT.

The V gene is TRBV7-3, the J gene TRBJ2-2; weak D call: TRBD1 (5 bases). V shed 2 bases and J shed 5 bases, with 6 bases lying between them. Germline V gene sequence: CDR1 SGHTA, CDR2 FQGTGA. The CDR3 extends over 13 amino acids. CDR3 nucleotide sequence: TGTGCCAGCAGCTTAGACAGAACCGGGGAGCTGTTTTTT. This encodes CASSLDRTGELFF.

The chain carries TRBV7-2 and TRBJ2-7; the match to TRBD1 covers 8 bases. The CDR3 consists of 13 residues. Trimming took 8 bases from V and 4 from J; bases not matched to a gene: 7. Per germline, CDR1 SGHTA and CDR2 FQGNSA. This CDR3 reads CASCRDRQYEQYF. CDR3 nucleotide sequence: TGTGCCAGCTGTCGGGACAGGCAGTACGAGCAGTACTTC.

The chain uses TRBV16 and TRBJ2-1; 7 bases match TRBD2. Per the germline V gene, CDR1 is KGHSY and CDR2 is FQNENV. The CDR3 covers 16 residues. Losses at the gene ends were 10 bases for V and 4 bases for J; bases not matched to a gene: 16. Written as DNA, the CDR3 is TGTGCCATCCCACCCCCCGGAGCGGGACCTTACAATGAGCAGTTCTTC. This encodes CAIPPPGAGPYNEQFF.

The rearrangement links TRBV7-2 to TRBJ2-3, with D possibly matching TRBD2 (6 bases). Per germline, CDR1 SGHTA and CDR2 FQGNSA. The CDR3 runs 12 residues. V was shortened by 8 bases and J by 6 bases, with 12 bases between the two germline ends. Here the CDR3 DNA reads TGTGCCAGCCGCGGGGTCGGCGATACGCAGTATTTT. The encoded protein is CASRGVGDTQYF.

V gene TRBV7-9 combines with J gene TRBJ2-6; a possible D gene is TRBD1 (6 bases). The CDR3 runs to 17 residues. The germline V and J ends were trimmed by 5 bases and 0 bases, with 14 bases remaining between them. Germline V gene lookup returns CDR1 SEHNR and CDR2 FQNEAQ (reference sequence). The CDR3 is CASSPITGFSGANVLTF. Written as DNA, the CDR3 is TGTGCCAGCAGCCCAATTACAGGGTTCTCTGGGGCCAACGTCCTGACTTTC.

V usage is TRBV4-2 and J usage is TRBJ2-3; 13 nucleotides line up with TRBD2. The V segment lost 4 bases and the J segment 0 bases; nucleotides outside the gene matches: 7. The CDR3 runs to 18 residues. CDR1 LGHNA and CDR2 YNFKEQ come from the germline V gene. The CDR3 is CASSPRTSGGLSTDTQYF. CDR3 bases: TGTGCCAGCAGCCCCCGGACTAGCGGGGGCCTTAGCACAGATACGCAGTATTTT.

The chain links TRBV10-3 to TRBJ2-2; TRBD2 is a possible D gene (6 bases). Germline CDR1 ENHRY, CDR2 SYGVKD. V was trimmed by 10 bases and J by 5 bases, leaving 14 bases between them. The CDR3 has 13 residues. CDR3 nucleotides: TGTGCCAGCCGGAGGGCTGGGACCGGGGAGCTGTTTTTT. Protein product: CASRRAGTGELFF.

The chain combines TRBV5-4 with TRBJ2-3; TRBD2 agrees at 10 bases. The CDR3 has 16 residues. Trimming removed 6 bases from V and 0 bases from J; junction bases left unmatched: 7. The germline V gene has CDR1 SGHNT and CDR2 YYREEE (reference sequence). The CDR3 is CASISRTSGSTDTQYF. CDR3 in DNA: TGTGCCAGCATATCACGGACTAGCGGTAGCACAGATACGCAGTATTTT.

In DNA, the CDR3 is TGTGCCAGCAGCTTAGGTCCAGGGGGCAATGGCTACACCTTC. Translated, it gives CASSLGPGGNGYTF. The chain combines TRBV7-6 with TRBJ1-2; 8 positions agree with TRBD1. The CDR3 sequence is 14 residues long. The J segment lost 6 bases and the V segment lost 1 base, leaving 4 bases of the junction unmatched. Germline loops: CDR1 SGHVS, CDR2 FNYEAQ.

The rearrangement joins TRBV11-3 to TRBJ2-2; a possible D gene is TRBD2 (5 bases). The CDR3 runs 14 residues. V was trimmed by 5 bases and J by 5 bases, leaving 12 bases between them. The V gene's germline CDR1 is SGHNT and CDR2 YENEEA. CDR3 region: CASSRAEATGELFF. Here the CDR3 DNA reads TGTGCCAGCAGCAGAGCGGAGGCGACCGGGGAGCTGTTTTTT.

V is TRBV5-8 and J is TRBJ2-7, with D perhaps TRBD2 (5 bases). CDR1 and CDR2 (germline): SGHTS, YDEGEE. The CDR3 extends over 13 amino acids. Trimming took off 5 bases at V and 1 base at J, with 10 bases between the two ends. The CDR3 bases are TGTGCCAGCAGGATTACGGGGTCCTACGAGCAGTACTTC. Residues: CASRITGSYEQYF.

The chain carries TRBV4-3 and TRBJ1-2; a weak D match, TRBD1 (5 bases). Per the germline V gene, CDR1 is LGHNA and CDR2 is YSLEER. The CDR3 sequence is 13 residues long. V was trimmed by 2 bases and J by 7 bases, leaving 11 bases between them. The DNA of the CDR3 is TGCGCCAGCAGCCAAACGGGGGGAGCTGGCTACACCTTC. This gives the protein CASSQTGGAGYTF.

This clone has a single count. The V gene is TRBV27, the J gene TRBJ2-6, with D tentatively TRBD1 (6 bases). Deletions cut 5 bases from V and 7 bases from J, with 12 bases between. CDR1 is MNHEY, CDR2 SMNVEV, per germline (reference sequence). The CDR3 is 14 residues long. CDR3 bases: TGTGCCAGCAGTGGGACATGGACCGCCAACGTCCTGACTTTC. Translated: CASSGTWTANVLTF.

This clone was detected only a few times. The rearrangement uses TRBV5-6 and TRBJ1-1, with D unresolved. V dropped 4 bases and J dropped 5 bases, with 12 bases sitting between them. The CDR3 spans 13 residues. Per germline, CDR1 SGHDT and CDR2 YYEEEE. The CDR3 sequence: CASSRQRNTEAFF. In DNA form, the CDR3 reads TGTGCCAGCAGCCGTCAGAGGAATACTGAAGCTTTCTTT.

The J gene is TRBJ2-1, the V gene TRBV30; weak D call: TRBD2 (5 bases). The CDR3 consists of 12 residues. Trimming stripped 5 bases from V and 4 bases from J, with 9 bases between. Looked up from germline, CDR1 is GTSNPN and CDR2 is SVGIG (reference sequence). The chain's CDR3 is CAWSRDYNEQFF. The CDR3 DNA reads TGTGCCTGGTCCCGGGATTACAATGAGCAGTTCTTC.

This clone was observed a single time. This CDR3 reads CASSLLRQGAEAFF. The CDR3 DNA sequence: TGTGCCAGCAGCCTACTAAGACAGGGAGCTGAAGCTTTCTTT. The chain employs TRBV7-8 and TRBJ1-1; 7 bases fit TRBD1. The ends lost 5 bases at V and 6 bases at J; junction bases unmatched: 9. The CDR3 is 14 residues long. The germline gives CDR1 SGHVS, CDR2 FQNEAQ.

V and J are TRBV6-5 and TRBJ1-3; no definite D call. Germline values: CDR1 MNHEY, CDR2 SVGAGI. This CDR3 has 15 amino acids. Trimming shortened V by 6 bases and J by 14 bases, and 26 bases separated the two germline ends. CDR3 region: CASSALRSALPFLYF. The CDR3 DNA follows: TGTGCCAGCAGCGCTTTGAGGAGCGCCCTCCCATTCCTATATTTT.

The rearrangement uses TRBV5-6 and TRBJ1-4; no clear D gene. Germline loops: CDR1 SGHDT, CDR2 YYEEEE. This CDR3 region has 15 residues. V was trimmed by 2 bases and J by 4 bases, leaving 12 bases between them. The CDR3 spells CASSFGDLLNEKLFF. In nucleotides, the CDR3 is TGTGCCAGCAGCTTCGGAGACCTCCTTAATGAAAAACTGTTTTTT. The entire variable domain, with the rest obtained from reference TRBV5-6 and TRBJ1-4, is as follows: DAGVTQSPTHLIKTRGQQVTLRCSPKSGHDTVSWYQQALGQGPQFIFQYYEEEERQRGNFPDRFSGHQFPNYSSELNVNALLLGDSALYLCASSFGDLLNEKLFFGSGTQLSVL.